This TCR beta chain was sequenced for a study of cytomegalovirus exposure and HLA in healthy donors. General study results and limits: When analyzed later, a missense DCLRE1C variant was found to be linked to TCR beta V- and J-gene trimming.

Concerning this clone itself: Antigen specificity is unknown.

The PCR employed 60 Vbeta primers together with 13 Jbeta primers. Sequencing used immunoSEQ multiplex PCR; TCRdb keeps in-frame clones, though not all of them. The sample lists about 150,000 clones, 65% to 75% seen once, with 4% to 5.5% in the top ten. The sequence derives from a man between 60 and 75 years old in good health and CMV-seronegative. Sample: PBMCs.

This CDR3 reads CASSLGIGTQYF. As DNA, the CDR3 is TGTGCCAGCAGCCTAGGAATCGGGACCCAGTACTTC. The rearrangement joins TRBV7-3 to TRBJ2-5; no clear D. This CDR3 is 12 amino acids long. The V end was cut by 5 bases, the J end by 7 bases, with 11 bases between. Germline V lookup: CDR1 SGHTA, CDR2 FQGTGA.